The present T cell receptor beta chain was sequenced within a study of chemoradiotherapy in HPV16-positive cancers. Overall study context: Candidate HPV-specific T-cell clones and common TCR motifs came from functional assays in a couple of HPV16-positive patients. Whole-study results and caveats: Better recurrence-free survival went with HPV-responsive T-cell expansion in HPV16-positive patients. Functional assays defining HPV-specific T cells used only a couple of HPV16-positive patients.

Concerning this clone: The antigen is not known.

Assay: immunoSEQ multiplex PCR; the TCRdb copy retains only in-frame clones and omits some. The table shows some 11,000 clones, with about two thirds occurring only once. V dropped 2 bases and J dropped 0 bases, with 17 bases sitting between them. CDR3 length: 18 residues. From germline, CDR1 is MNHNS and CDR2 SASEGT. The receptor's source is a human donor with HPV-associated anogenital cancer. This material was obtained from a patient who underwent chemoradiotherapy. The rearrangement uses TRBV6-1 and TRBJ1-3; no definite D call. The CDR3 is CASSERLGPLSSGNTIYF. The CDR3 bases are TGTGCCAGCAGTGAAAGACTGGGCCCACTCTCCTCTGGAAACACCATATATTTT.